These T cell receptor beta chains were read from a single sample in a study of T cell responses to AZD1222 COVID-19 vaccine. Generated by immunoSEQ multiplex PCR, the TCRdb table keeps only in-frame clones and is missing some. The data contain around 140,000 clones, about 90% of them singletons. The specimen comprised peripheral blood, sampled 28 days after the second AZD1222 dose. The receptors stem from an adult who received the AZD1222 COVID-19 vaccine. The CDR3 runs from the conserved cysteine through the conserved F or W. The D gene is left open where the match is weak. Clone size is not always given. Where it is, it says once, few, many or a class for expanded clones.

J: TRBJ2-7
V: TRBV29-1
D: .
size: .
CDR3: CSVTGPYEQYF
DNA: TGCAGCGTTACAGGTCCCTACGAGCAGTACTTC

J: TRBJ1-2
V: TRBV27
D: .
size: .
CDR3: CASSLMGRDGYTF
DNA: TGTGCCAGCAGTTTAATGGGACGGGATGGCTACACCTTC

J: TRBJ1-4
V: TRBV30
D: TRBD1
size: .
CDR3: CAWSSRGNKEKLFF
DNA: TGTGCCTGGAGTTCCAGGGGGAATAAGGAAAAACTGTTTTTT

J: TRBJ2-1
V: TRBV7-2
D: .
size: .
CDR3: CASSLLGRASSYNEQFF
DNA: TGTGCCAGCAGCTTACTCGGGCGAGCGAGCAGTTACAATGAGCAGTTCTTC

J: TRBJ1-2
V: TRBV7-8
D: .
size: .
CDR3: CASSLIGKGLGNYGYTF
DNA: TGTGCCAGCAGCCTCATCGGGAAGGGCCTGGGAAACTATGGCTACACCTTC

J: TRBJ1-1
V: TRBV19
D: TRBD1
size: once
CDR3: CASSRDRATEAFF
DNA: TGTGCCAGTAGTAGGGACAGGGCAACTGAAGCTTTCTTT

J: TRBJ1-2
V: TRBV7-8
D: TRBD1
size: few
CDR3: CASSPFQTGQTGGYTF
DNA: TGTGCCAGCAGCCCCTTTCAAACGGGACAGACAGGGGGCTACACCTTC

J: TRBJ2-1
V: TRBV10-2
D: TRBD1
size: .
CDR3: CASRVDRGVYNEQFF
DNA: TGCGCCAGCAGGGTGGACAGGGGCGTTTACAATGAGCAGTTCTTC

J: TRBJ2-2
V: TRBV27
D: .
size: .
CDR3: CASTKEGGGAGELFF
DNA: TGTGCCAGCACAAAGGAAGGAGGAGGGGCCGGGGAGCTGTTTTTT

J: TRBJ2-2
V: TRBV27
D: TRBD2
size: .
CDR3: CASSFGAGGISGELFF
DNA: TGTGCCAGCAGTTTTGGGGCGGGAGGAATCTCCGGGGAGCTGTTTTTT

J: TRBJ1-2
V: TRBV6-6
D: .
size: .
CDR3: CASSQRTGRNYGYTF
DNA: TGTGCCAGCAGTCAAAGGACTGGCAGAAACTATGGCTACACCTTC

J: TRBJ2-3
V: TRBV28
D: TRBD2
size: once
CDR3: CASSSETSGITGDTQYF
DNA: TGTGCCAGCAGTTCGGAGACTAGCGGGATAACGGGCGATACGCAGTATTTT

J: TRBJ2-1
V: TRBV6-5
D: .
size: .
CDR3: CASSYSAANEQFF
DNA: TGTGCCAGCAGTTACTCCGCAGCGAATGAGCAGTTCTTC

J: TRBJ2-1
V: TRBV4-1
D: TRBD2
size: once
CDR3: CASSQDTSGVYNEQFF
DNA: TGCGCCAGCAGCCAAGATACTAGCGGGGTGTACAATGAGCAGTTCTTC

J: TRBJ1-6
V: TRBV6-2/TRBV6-3
D: .
size: .
CDR3: CASSFTGSNSPLHF
DNA: TGTGCCAGCAGTTTTACAGGGTCGAATTCACCCCTCCACTTT

J: TRBJ1-2
V: TRBV7-2
D: .
size: once
CDR3: CASSPRQDLNYGYTF
DNA: TGTGCCAGCAGTCCAAGACAAGATCTTAACTATGGCTACACCTTC

J: TRBJ1-4
V: TRBV19
D: .
size: .
CDR3: CASSIPGRSEKLFF
DNA: TGTGCCAGTAGTATACCAGGGAGGAGTGAAAAACTGTTTTTT

J: TRBJ2-7
V: TRBV12-3/TRBV12-4
D: .
size: .
CDR3: CASSLETGDEQYF
DNA: TGTGCCAGCAGTTTGGAAACGGGGGACGAGCAGTACTTC

J: TRBJ2-3
V: TRBV3-1/TRBV3-2
D: .
size: .
CDR3: CASSQLDTQYF
DNA: TGTGCCAGCAGCCAACTAGATACGCAGTATTTT

J: TRBJ1-6
V: TRBV15
D: .
size: .
CDR3: CATSRDTLGEVNSPLHF
DNA: TGTGCCACCAGCAGAGATACCCTAGGGGAGGTGAATTCACCCCTCCACTTT

J: TRBJ2-4
V: TRBV29-1
D: .
size: .
CDR3: CSVGALNIQYF
DNA: TGCAGCGTTGGGGCATTAAACATTCAGTACTTC

J: TRBJ2-1
V: TRBV7-2
D: TRBD1
size: .
CDR3: CASSYTAQGITGYNEQFF
DNA: TGTGCCAGCAGTTACACCGCACAGGGGATTACCGGCTACAATGAGCAGTTCTTC

J: TRBJ1-2
V: TRBV9
D: .
size: .
CDR3: CASSVAEGQRTGYTF
DNA: TGTGCCAGCAGCGTAGCCGAGGGTCAAAGGACTGGCTACACCTTC

J: TRBJ1-2
V: TRBV4-1
D: .
size: once
CDR3: CASSQDGERGYYGYTF
DNA: TGCGCCAGCAGCCAAGATGGGGAACGCGGATACTATGGCTACACCTTC

J: TRBJ2-6
V: TRBV28
D: TRBD1
size: .
CDR3: CASSPRGQGTSGANVLTF
DNA: TGTGCCAGCAGTCCTCGTGGACAGGGGACGTCTGGGGCCAACGTCCTGACTTTC

J: TRBJ2-3
V: TRBV27
D: TRBD1
size: .
CDR3: CASSLDRGSQNTQYF
DNA: TGTGCCAGCAGTCTTGACAGGGGGAGTCAGAATACGCAGTATTTT

J: TRBJ2-2
V: TRBV11-2
D: .
size: .
CDR3: CASSLVGRGMAGELFF
DNA: TGTGCCAGCAGCTTAGTTGGGCGAGGGATGGCCGGGGAGCTGTTTTTT

J: TRBJ1-5
V: TRBV6-1
D: .
size: .
CDR3: CASSEGPGTSNQPQHF
DNA: TGTGCCAGCAGTGAAGGTCCCGGGACCAGCAATCAGCCCCAGCATTTT

J: TRBJ2-2
V: TRBV3-1/TRBV3-2
D: .
size: .
CDR3: CATPSGTTPGELFF
DNA: TGTGCCACTCCTTCCGGGACGACGCCCGGGGAGCTGTTTTTT

J: TRBJ2-7
V: TRBV2
D: TRBD2
size: .
CDR3: CASSKLAAVTYEQYF
DNA: TGTGCCAGCAGCAAACTAGCGGCAGTTACCTACGAGCAGTACTTC

J: TRBJ1-3
V: TRBV7-2
D: .
size: .
CDR3: CASSTAGGGGTGNTIYF
DNA: TGTGCCAGCAGTACTGCCGGTGGTGGGGGGACTGGAAACACCATATATTTT

J: TRBJ1-1
V: TRBV3-1/TRBV3-2
D: .
size: .
CDR3: CASRNRWRSNTEAFF
DNA: TGTGCCAGCAGGAACAGATGGAGGTCTAACACTGAAGCTTTCTTT

J: TRBJ1-1
V: TRBV11-1
D: .
size: .
CDR3: CASSFVDWGNTEAFF
DNA: TGTGCCAGCAGCTTCGTTGACTGGGGGAACACTGAAGCTTTCTTT

J: TRBJ2-5
V: TRBV7-9
D: TRBD2
size: .
CDR3: CASSRLAEETQYF
DNA: TGTGCCAGCAGCAGACTAGCTGAGGAGACCCAGTACTTC

J: TRBJ1-1
V: TRBV7-9
D: .
size: .
CDR3: CASSPAGTTNTEAFF
DNA: TGTGCCAGCAGTCCAGCCGGGACAACGAACACTGAAGCTTTCTTT

J: TRBJ1-1
V: TRBV30
D: TRBD1
size: .
CDR3: CAWSTQGSTEAFF
DNA: TGTGCCTGGAGTACACAGGGGAGCACTGAAGCTTTCTTT

J: TRBJ1-2
V: TRBV6-1
D: .
size: once
CDR3: CASSEDGQTNYGYTF
DNA: TGTGCCAGCAGTGAAGACGGACAGACTAACTATGGCTACACCTTC

J: TRBJ1-2
V: TRBV12-3/TRBV12-4
D: TRBD1
size: .
CDR3: CASSPGQGYGYTF
DNA: TGTGCCAGCAGTCCGGGACAGGGATATGGCTACACCTTC

J: TRBJ2-2
V: TRBV11-3
D: TRBD2
size: .
CDR3: CASSLQAGAGELFF
DNA: TGTGCCAGCAGCTTACAGGCGGGGGCCGGGGAGCTGTTTTTT

J: TRBJ2-4
V: TRBV7-8
D: .
size: .
CDR3: CASSLFATAAKNIQYF
DNA: TGTGCCAGCAGCTTATTTGCCACAGCAGCCAAAAACATTCAGTACTTC

J: TRBJ1-1
V: TRBV9
D: .
size: .
CDR3: CASSVAPEGTEAFF
DNA: TGTGCCAGCAGCGTAGCACCGGAGGGCACTGAAGCTTTCTTT

J: TRBJ2-7
V: TRBV25-1
D: TRBD1
size: .
CDR3: CASSEIGTGVHEQYF
DNA: TGTGCCAGCAGTGAAATTGGGACAGGTGTTCACGAGCAGTACTTC

J: TRBJ1-6
V: TRBV5-1
D: .
size: once
CDR3: CASSLKSSYNSPLHF
DNA: TGCGCCAGCAGCTTAAAGTCCTCCTATAATTCACCCCTCCACTTT

J: TRBJ1-2
V: TRBV6-5
D: TRBD1
size: .
CDR3: CASSYGTGGYGYTF
DNA: TGTGCCAGCAGTTACGGGACAGGGGGCTATGGCTACACCTTC